One and the same sample provided the 5 T cell receptor beta chains below, sequenced in a study of blood T cell repertoires in COVID-19. Method: immunoSEQ multiplex PCR; TCRdb's copy keeps in-frame clones and lacks some. This repertoire shows some 80,000 clones, roughly 80% found once; its top ten account for about a third. What was sequenced was peripheral blood. The receptor source for this set is a woman aged 70-85 years with acute or convalescent COVID-19.

The chain links TRBV2 to TRBJ2-7; TRBD1 might be the D (6 bases). Germline assignment: CDR1 SNHLY and CDR2 FYNNEI. The CDR3 is 14 residues long. The ends were cut back, 4 bases at V and 4 bases at J, with 14 bases in the middle. The CDR3 region has the DNA TGTGCCAGCAGTGTTCGGCAGGGGATATACGAGCAGTACTTC. It codes for CASSVRQGIYEQYF. Full variable domain (missing parts from reference TRBV2 and TRBJ2-7): EPEVTQTPSHQVTQMGQEVILRCVPISNHLYFYWYRQILGQKVEFLVSFYNNEISEKSEIFDDQFSVERPDGSNFTLKIRSTKLEDSAMYFCASSVRQGIYEQYFGPGTRLTVT.

The chain uses TRBV2 and TRBJ1-5; tentative D call: TRBD1 (5 bases). Germline assignment: CDR1 SNHLY and CDR2 FYNNEI. This CDR3 region has 15 residues. The germline V and J ends were trimmed by 4 bases and 6 bases, with 16 bases remaining between them. DNA for the CDR3: TGTGCCAGCAGTGCATTGGGAGGCAGGGCTCAGCCCCAGCATTTT. This codes for CASSALGGRAQPQHF.

The chain links TRBV5-1 to TRBJ2-1; 10 positions agree with TRBD2. The CDR3 totals 15 residues. Trimming removed 3 bases from V and 5 bases from J; junction bases left unmatched: 5. Germline V lookup: CDR1 SGHRS, CDR2 YFSETQ. The CDR3 DNA reads as TGCGCCAGCAGCTGGGCTAGCGGGAGCAACAATGAGCAGTTCTTC. This encodes CASSWASGSNNEQFF. The whole variable domain, remainder taken from reference TRBV5-1 and TRBJ2-1, is KAGVTQTPRYLIKTRGQQVTLSCSPISGHRSVSWYQQTPGQGLQFLFEYFSETQRNKGNFPGRFSGRQFSNSRSEMNVSTLELGDSALYLCASSWASGSNNEQFFGPGTRLTVL.

This chain uses TRBV5-1 with TRBJ2-3, with D perhaps TRBD2 (5 bases). Germline-derived CDR1 and CDR2 are SGHRS and YFSETQ. Trimming pared 3 bases from V and 3 bases from J, leaving 17 bases between. This CDR3 contains 16 residues. The CDR3 loop is CASSSEAPEGTDTQYF. DNA for the CDR3: TGCGCCAGCAGCTCGGAGGCCCCCGAGGGTACAGATACGCAGTATTTT.

This chain links TRBV5-5 with TRBJ1-4; TRBD1 aligns across 8 bases. The V and J ends lost 5 bases and 0 bases, in that order; junction bases with no gene match: 15. Germline-derived CDR1 and CDR2 are SGHKS and YYEKEE (reference sequence). This CDR3 has 19 residues. The CDR3 region is CASRLRDRTLAATNEKLFF. The CDR3 region has the DNA TGTGCCAGCAGACTCCGGGACAGGACGTTGGCGGCAACTAATGAAAAACTGTTTTTT.